This entry lists 26 T cell receptor beta chains sequenced from one sample in a study of blood T cells in healthy people across ages. Through a sample-barcoded 5' primer and a J-beta primer mix, a second PCR was run for 7 to 11 cycles. MiXCR, run by TCRdb on the 5' RACE reads, gives a single entry per CDR3 protein. In the table there are hundreds of thousands of distinct CDR3 sequences, approximately 25% of which are singletons. This sample also appeared in a second study, on T cells of mothers and their children.

The sample taken for sequencing was blood. The receptor set was obtained from a boy aged 5-17 years in good health.

The chain uses TRBV18 and TRBJ1-5; no definite D call. The germline V gene encodes CDR1 KGHSH and CDR2 LQKENI. This CDR3 has 14 residues. The V and J ends lost 2 bases and 0 bases respectively, with 5 bases between them. The CDR3 sequence is CASSPGDSNQPQHF. CDR3 DNA sequence: TGTGCCAGCTCACCAGGGGATAGCAATCAGCCCCAGCATTTT.

This clonotype was detected only a few times. The genes are TRBV4-3 and TRBJ2-5; 12 positions agree with TRBD2. The DNA matches TRBJ2-7 better at its end, which makes the J call doubtful. The CDR3 contains 16 residues. Germline CDR1 LGHNA, CDR2 YSLEER. The CDR3: CASSQRASGGGYEQYF. The DNA of the CDR3 is TGCGCCAGCAGCCAACGGGCTAGCGGGGGGGGGTACGAGCAGTACTTC.

This clonotype was counted a few times. The chain joins TRBV4-2 to TRBJ2-5, with 7 bases fitting TRBD1. After removal of 3 bases from V and 5 bases from J, the junction contained 9 bases not matched to a gene. The CDR3 runs 15 residues. The germline V gene encodes CDR1 LGHNA and CDR2 YNFKEQ. CDR3 nucleotide sequence: TGTGCCAGCAGCCAGAAAGACAGGGACGAGGAGACCCAGTACTTC. Its translation: CASSQKDRDEETQYF.

This clonotype was seen a few times. The rearrangement uses TRBV24-1 and TRBJ1-2; no reliable D call. The CDR3 sequence is 12 residues long. Germline CDR1 reads KGHDR; CDR2 reads SFDVKD. V was pared by 4 bases and J by 4 bases, with 6 bases between. The CDR3 spells CATSEGFYGYTF. The DNA of the CDR3 is TGTGCCACCAGTGAGGGATTCTATGGCTACACCTTC.

The CDR3 here is CASSVQGTGDYPSNYGYTF. CDR3 bases: TGTGCCAGCAGCGTACAGGGGACAGGAGACTATCCATCTAACTATGGCTACACCTTC. The chain is built from TRBV9 and TRBJ1-2; 8 positions agree with TRBD1. CDR1 is SGDLS and CDR2 is YYNGEE in the germline V gene. The CDR3 covers 19 residues. After removal of 1 base from V and 0 bases from J, the junction contained 14 bases not matched to a gene.

The chain has TRBV20-1 and TRBJ1-3, with unresolved D. This CDR3 has 14 residues. Trimming removed 3 bases at V and 0 bases at J, with 9 bases between. Per germline, CDR1 DFQATT and CDR2 SNEGSKA (reference sequence). The CDR3 loop reads CSARRPASGNTIYF. In DNA form, the CDR3 reads TGCAGTGCTAGGCGGCCAGCCTCTGGAAACACCATATATTTT.

The chain carries TRBV27 and TRBJ1-4; D perhaps matches TRBD1 (6 bases). CDR1 is MNHEY and CDR2 is SMNVEV in the germline V gene (reference sequence). With 0 bases removed from V and 2 bases from J, the gap between germline ends came to 10 bases. The CDR3 is 16 residues long. DNA for the CDR3: TGTGCCAGCAGTTTATCGTCAGGGGACACTAATGAAAAACTGTTTTTT. It translates to CASSLSSGDTNEKLFF.

In nucleotides, the CDR3 is TGTGCCAGCATAGCCGGGAGATCGCAAGATACGCAGTATTTT. It specifies CASIAGRSQDTQYF. The chain links TRBV2 to TRBJ2-3; possible D gene TRBD2, 6 bases. Germline CDR1 is SNHLY and CDR2 is FYNNEI. V dropped 7 bases and J dropped 5 bases, with 16 bases sitting between them. CDR3 length equals 14 residues.

A few counts support this clonotype. The gene calls are TRBV7-9 and TRBJ2-5; TRBD2 matches 12 bases. The CDR3 runs to 17 residues. V trimming: 5 bases; J trimming: 2 bases; junction bases outside the gene matches: 9. CDR1 and CDR2 (germline): SEHNR, FQNEAQ (reference sequence). The CDR3 loop is CASSPRTSGVEQETQYF. CDR3 DNA: TGTGCCAGCAGCCCGCGGACTAGCGGGGTCGAGCAAGAGACCCAGTACTTC.

This clonotype has just a few counts. J is TRBJ1-5 and V is TRBV2; 9 nucleotides line up with TRBD1. Germline values: CDR1 SNHLY, CDR2 FYNNEI. The CDR3 is 15 amino acids. J gave up 4 bases and V 7 bases, and 8 bases lay outside the gene matches. The CDR3 loop is CASKIQGAGNQPQHF. The DNA of the CDR3 is TGTGCCAGCAAAATACAGGGGGCTGGGAATCAGCCCCAGCATTTT. Full variable domain (missing parts from reference TRBV2 and TRBJ1-5): EPEVTQTPSHQVTQMGQEVILRCVPISNHLYFYWYRQILGQKVEFLVSFYNNEISEKSEIFDDQFSVERPDGSNFTLKIRSTKLEDSAMYFCASKIQGAGNQPQHFGDGTRLSIL.

This clonotype occurred a few times. The rearrangement links TRBV6-2 or TRBV6-3 to TRBJ2-1; TRBD2 matches at 8 bases. The CDR3 contains 14 residues. V trimming: 8 bases; J trimming: 4 bases; junction bases outside the gene matches: 7. Germline V gives CDR1 MNHEY, CDR2 SVGEGT. CDR3 coding DNA: TGTGCCAGCGGGCGGGGGGCCGTTTACAATGAGCAGTTCTTC. Protein sequence: CASGRGAVYNEQFF.

Of note for this clonotype: The germline gene is not matched at one end of the junction; a read error may be the cause. CDR3 sequence: CASSSSRGLGQSF. In nucleotides, the CDR3 is TGTGCCAGCAGCTCAAGTCGGGGGCTGGGACAGAGCTTC. The rearrangement links TRBV7-3 to TRBJ1-2; 7 bases fit TRBD1. The germline V gene encodes CDR1 SGHTA and CDR2 FQGTGA. The CDR3 has 13 amino acids.

This clonotype has more than one count but fewer than ten. The chain combines TRBV27 with TRBJ2-3; 8 positions match TRBD1. The CDR3 is 16 residues long. Trimming cost V 5 bases and J 4 bases; bases outside gene matches: 11. The germline V gene has CDR1 MNHEY and CDR2 SMNVEV (reference sequence). The CDR3 nucleotides are TGTGCCAGCAGTCCCCGCCGGACAGGGCGACCAGATACGCAGTATTTT. It translates to CASSPRRTGRPDTQYF.

The chain is built from TRBV27 and TRBJ2-5; 7 positions agree with TRBD2. The DNA end lines up better with TRBJ2-1; the J call may be wrong. CDR1 is MNHEY, CDR2 SMNVEV, per germline (reference sequence). The CDR3 loop spans 18 amino acids. CDR3: CASSLPREGGPAYNEQFF. In nucleotides, the CDR3 is TGTGCCAGCAGTCTGCCGAGAGAGGGAGGGCCCGCCTACAATGAGCAGTTCTTC.

This clonotype was recorded a few times. This chain connects TRBV2 to TRBJ2-7; D may correspond to TRBD1 or TRBD2 (5 bases each). The CDR3 runs to 12 residues. CDR1 is SNHLY, CDR2 FYNNEI, per germline. The V end was cut by 7 bases, the J end by 4 bases, with 11 bases between. The CDR3 spells CASKGRKYEQYF. The CDR3, as DNA: TGTGCCAGCAAGGGACGGAAGTACGAGCAGTACTTC. The complete variable domain, with remaining parts taken from reference TRBV2 and TRBJ2-7, reads EPEVTQTPSHQVTQMGQEVILRCVPISNHLYFYWYRQILGQKVEFLVSFYNNEISEKSEIFDDQFSVERPDGSNFTLKIRSTKLEDSAMYFCASKGRKYEQYFGPGTRLTVT.

This clonotype came up a few times. The J gene is TRBJ2-5, the V gene TRBV6-6, with 12 bases fitting TRBD2. The CDR3 is 16 amino acids. In germline, CDR1 is MNHNY, CDR2 SVGAGI (reference sequence). The J segment lost 5 bases and the V segment lost 4 bases, leaving 8 bases of the junction unmatched. In nucleotides, the CDR3 is TGTGCCAGCAGTTCTCCCGGACTAGCGGGAAGGGAGACCCAGTACTTC. It encodes CASSSPGLAGRETQYF.

This clonotype was seen a few times. The J gene is TRBJ2-1, the V gene TRBV5-1; TRBD1 aligns across 7 bases. Germline V CDR1 and CDR2: SGHRS, YFSETQ. Trimming at V came to 2 bases and at J to 4 bases, leaving 9 bases not matched to a gene. The CDR3 runs to 16 residues. CDR3 sequence reads: CASSLSSGGVYNEQFF. Written as DNA, the CDR3 is TGCGCCAGCAGCTTATCGTCAGGGGGAGTATACAATGAGCAGTTCTTC. The full variable domain, with the rest looked up from reference TRBV5-1 and TRBJ2-1, is KAGVTQTPRYLIKTRGQQVTLSCSPISGHRSVSWYQQTPGQGLQFLFEYFSETQRNKGNFPGRFSGRQFSNSRSEMNVSTLELGDSALYLCASSLSSGGVYNEQFFGPGTRLTVL.

V gene TRBV11-1 combines with J gene TRBJ2-3, with D perhaps matching TRBD1 or TRBD2 (5 bases each). Looked up from germline, CDR1 is SGHAT and CDR2 is FQDESV (reference sequence). The CDR3 spans 15 residues. V was pared by 3 bases and J by 6 bases, with 16 bases between. CDR3 DNA sequence: TGTGCCAGCAGCTTTGGGGACCCCAAATGGGATACGCAGTATTTT. This gives the protein CASSFGDPKWDTQYF.

This clonotype was seen a single time. One junction end does not reproduce the germline sequence, and a read error may be involved. CDR3 region: CASSPLGGRTDTQYF. The CDR3 DNA is TGCGCCAGTAGCCCCCTTGGGGGGCGGACAGATACGCAGTATTTT. J is TRBJ2-3 and V is TRBV4-1; D possibly uses TRBD1 or TRBD2 (6 bases each). The germline gives CDR1 MGHRA, CDR2 YSYEKL. The CDR3 length is 15 residues.

This clonotype occurred a few times. V is TRBV6-5 and J is TRBJ2-7; 9 nucleotides agree with TRBD1. With V trimmed by 4 bases and J by 5 bases, 18 bases remained unmatched. Germline-derived CDR1 and CDR2 are MNHEY and SVGAGI. The CDR3 is 18 residues long. CDR3 sequence (DNA): TGTGCCAGCAGTTTCGGCCCTTATCGACAGGGGGAGAGGGACGAGCAGTACTTC. This codes for CASSFGPYRQGERDEQYF.

The CDR3 loop reads CASGLGPVGGRNNEQFF. For the CDR3, the DNA is TGTGCTAGTGGTTTGGGCCCCGTTGGAGGGAGAAACAATGAGCAGTTCTTC. V usage is TRBV12-5 and J usage is TRBJ2-1; maybe TRBD2 (6 bases). Germline assignment: CDR1 LGHNT and CDR2 FRNRAP. This CDR3 has 17 residues. Trimming took off 1 base at V and 5 bases at J, with 18 bases between the two ends.

The gene calls are TRBV11-3 and TRBJ2-2, with D perhaps matching TRBD1 or TRBD2 (5 bases each). Trimming removed 6 bases at V and 4 bases at J, with 15 bases between. The CDR3 length is 15 residues. Germline V gene sequence: CDR1 SGHNT, CDR2 YENEEA. DNA of the CDR3: TGTGCCAGCAGGCTTCCCGGGGCGGGCACCGGGGAGCTGTTTTTT. As protein: CASRLPGAGTGELFF.

A few counts support this clonotype. The V and J genes are TRBV5-1 and TRBJ2-7; 9 nucleotides align to TRBD1. Germline CDR1 is SGHRS and CDR2 is YFSETQ. Trimming at V came to 1 base and at J to 4 bases, leaving 6 bases not matched to a gene. The CDR3 length is 15 residues. The CDR3 spells CASSLYPGQGYEQYF. The CDR3 region has the DNA TGCGCCAGCAGCTTGTATCCGGGACAGGGTTACGAGCAGTACTTC.

This clonotype has a handful of counts. This chain joins TRBV27 and TRBJ2-1; D possibly matches TRBD1 or TRBD2 (5 bases each). With the DNA end fitting TRBJ2-5 better, the J assignment may be wrong. The CDR3 runs to 11 residues. From germline, CDR1 is MNHEY and CDR2 SMNVEV (reference sequence). The DNA of the CDR3 is TGTGCCAGCAGTGGGGGTGGGACCCAGTACTTC. Encoded protein: CASSGGGTQYF.

The CDR3 sequence is CSARDWGQGRYEQYF. The CDR3 DNA is TGCAGTGCTAGAGATTGGGGACAAGGACGATACGAGCAGTACTTC. The chain recombines TRBV20-1 with TRBJ2-5; perhaps TRBD1 as D (6 bases). The DNA end is more similar to TRBJ2-7, so the J call may be wrong. Germline assignment: CDR1 DFQATT and CDR2 SNEGSKA (reference sequence). The CDR3 has 15 residues.

This clonotype was found a few times. This sequence joins TRBV20-1 and TRBJ1-1, with D uncertain. This CDR3 region has 12 residues. CDR1 and CDR2 from the germline V gene are DFQATT and SNEGSKA (reference sequence). Trimming stripped 7 bases from V and 0 bases from J, with 9 bases between. The CDR3 nucleotides read TGCAGTGGCCAGGACCTGAACACTGAAGCTTTCTTT. Translation gives CSGQDLNTEAFF.